This TCR beta chain was sequenced in a study of shared clonotypes between healthy human individuals. Study background: Donors, aged 18 to 49, were two women and three men. Study outcomes and limitations: Compared with clonotypes that all four donors shared, non-shared clonotypes had lower generation probabilities.

The V gene's germline CDR1 is MNHEY and CDR2 SMNVEV (reference sequence). V shed 6 bases and J 4 bases; nucleotides not matched to a gene: 9. The CDR3 runs to 15 residues. Every subset had its genomic DNA shared out evenly among several immunoSEQ plates. The table came from immunoSEQ multiplex PCR; TCRdb's copy has only in-frame clones and leaves some out. The sample lists a few million clones, just under 95% occurring once. As concerns this clone: The antigen is undetermined.

This clonotype was sampled from a young man in good health. Some clones in this sample may be carry-over from other donors' samples. V is TRBV27 and J is TRBJ1-5, with 7 bases fitting TRBD1. The sequencing input was naive CD4+ T cells from PBMCs. The subset is: CD45RA+ positively selected. CDR3 sequence reads: CASSRGTADNQPQHF. Written as DNA, the CDR3 is TGTGCCAGCAGCAGAGGGACAGCAGATAATCAGCCCCAGCATTTT.